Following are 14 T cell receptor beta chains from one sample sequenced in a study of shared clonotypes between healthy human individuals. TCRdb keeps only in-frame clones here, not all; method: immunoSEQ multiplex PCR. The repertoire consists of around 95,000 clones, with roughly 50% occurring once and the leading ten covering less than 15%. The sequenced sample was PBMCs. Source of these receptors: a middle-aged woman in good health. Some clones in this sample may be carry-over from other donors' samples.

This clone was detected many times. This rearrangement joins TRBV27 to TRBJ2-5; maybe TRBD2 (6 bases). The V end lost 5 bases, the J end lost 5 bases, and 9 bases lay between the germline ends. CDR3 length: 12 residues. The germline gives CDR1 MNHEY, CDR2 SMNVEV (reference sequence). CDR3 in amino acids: CASSPRGETQYF. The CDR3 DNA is TGTGCCAGCAGTCCGCGGGGCGAGACCCAGTACTTC.

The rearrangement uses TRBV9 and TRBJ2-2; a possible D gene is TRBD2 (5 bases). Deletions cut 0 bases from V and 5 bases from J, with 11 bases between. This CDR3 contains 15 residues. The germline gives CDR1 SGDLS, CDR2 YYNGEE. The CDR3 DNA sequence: TGTGCCAGCAGCGTAGACCCTAGCAAGACCGGGGAGCTGTTTTTT. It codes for CASSVDPSKTGELFF.

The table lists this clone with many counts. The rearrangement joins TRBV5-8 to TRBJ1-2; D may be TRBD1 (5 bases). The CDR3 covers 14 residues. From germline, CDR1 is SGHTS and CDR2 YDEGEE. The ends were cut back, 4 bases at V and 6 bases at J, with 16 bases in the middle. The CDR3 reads CASSLGDFTDGYTF. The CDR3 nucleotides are TGTGCCAGCAGCCTTGGGGACTTTACGGATGGCTACACCTTC. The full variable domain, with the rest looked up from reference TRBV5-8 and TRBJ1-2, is EAGVTQSPTHLIKTRGQQATLRCSPISGHTSVYWYQQALGLGLQFLLWYDEGEERNRGNFPPRFSGRQFPNYSSELNVNALELEDSALYLCASSLGDFTDGYTFGSGTRLTVV.

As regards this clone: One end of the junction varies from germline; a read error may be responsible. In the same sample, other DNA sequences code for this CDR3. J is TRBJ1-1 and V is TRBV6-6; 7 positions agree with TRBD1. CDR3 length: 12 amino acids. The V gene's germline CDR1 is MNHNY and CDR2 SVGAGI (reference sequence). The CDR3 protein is CASKGDRFEAFF. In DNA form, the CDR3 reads TGCGCCAGCAAGGGGGACAGATTTGAAGCTTTCTTT.

CDR3 loop: CASSLDARGIDEQYF. The CDR3 region has the DNA TGTGCCAGCAGCTTAGATGCCAGGGGGATCGACGAGCAGTACTTC. V and J are TRBV11-2 and TRBJ2-7; TRBD1 aligns across 7 bases. Germline loops: CDR1 SGHAT, CDR2 FQNNGV. This CDR3 comprises 15 residues. V dropped 0 bases and J dropped 5; count of bases not matched to a gene: 7.

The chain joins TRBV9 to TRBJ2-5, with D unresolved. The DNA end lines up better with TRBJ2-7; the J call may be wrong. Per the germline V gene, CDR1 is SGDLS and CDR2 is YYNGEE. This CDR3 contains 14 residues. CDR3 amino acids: CASSVHSAGYEQYF. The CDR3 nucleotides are TGTGCCAGCAGCGTCCATAGTGCCGGCTACGAGCAGTACTTC.

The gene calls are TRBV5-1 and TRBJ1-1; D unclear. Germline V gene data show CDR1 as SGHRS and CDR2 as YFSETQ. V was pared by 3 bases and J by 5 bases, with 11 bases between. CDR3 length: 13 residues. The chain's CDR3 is CASSWGGRTEAFF. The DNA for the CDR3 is TGCGCCAGCAGCTGGGGAGGGCGGACTGAAGCTTTCTTT.

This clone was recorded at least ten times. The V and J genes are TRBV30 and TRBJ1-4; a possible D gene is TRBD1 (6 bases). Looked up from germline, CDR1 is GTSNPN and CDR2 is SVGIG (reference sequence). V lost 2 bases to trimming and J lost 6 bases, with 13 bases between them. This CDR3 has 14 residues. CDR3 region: CAWSMGAGYEKLFF. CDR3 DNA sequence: TGTGCCTGGAGTATGGGGGCCGGGTATGAAAAACTGTTTTTT.

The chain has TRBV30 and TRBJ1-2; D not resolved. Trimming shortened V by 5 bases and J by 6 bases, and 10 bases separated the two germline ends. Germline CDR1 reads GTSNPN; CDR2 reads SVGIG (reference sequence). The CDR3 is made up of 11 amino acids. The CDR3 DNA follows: TGTGCCTGGGGGAGGCAGAATGGCTACACCTTC. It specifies CAWGRQNGYTF.

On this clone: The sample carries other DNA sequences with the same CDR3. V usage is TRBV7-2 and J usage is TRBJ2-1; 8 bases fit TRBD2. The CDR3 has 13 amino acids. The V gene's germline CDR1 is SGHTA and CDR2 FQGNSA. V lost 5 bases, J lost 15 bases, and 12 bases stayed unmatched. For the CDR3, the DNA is TGTGCCAGCAGCGTGGGACTAGGAGACGGGCCGTTCTTC. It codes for CASSVGLGDGPFF.

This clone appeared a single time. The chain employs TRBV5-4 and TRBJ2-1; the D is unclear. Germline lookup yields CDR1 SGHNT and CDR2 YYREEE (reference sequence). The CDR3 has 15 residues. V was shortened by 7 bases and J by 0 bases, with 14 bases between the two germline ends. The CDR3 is CASATQVLSYNEQFF. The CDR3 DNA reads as TGTGCCAGCGCCACCCAGGTGCTCTCCTACAATGAGCAGTTCTTC.

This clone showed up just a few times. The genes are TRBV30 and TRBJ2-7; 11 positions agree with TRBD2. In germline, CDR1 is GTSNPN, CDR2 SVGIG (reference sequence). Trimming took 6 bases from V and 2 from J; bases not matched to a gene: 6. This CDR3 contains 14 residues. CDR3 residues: CACNRGLAAYEQYF. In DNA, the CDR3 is TGTGCCTGCAATAGGGGACTAGCGGCCTACGAGCAGTACTTC. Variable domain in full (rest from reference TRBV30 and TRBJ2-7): SQTIHQWPATLVQPVGSPLSLECTVEGTSNPNLYWYRQAAGRGLQLLFYSVGIGQISSEVPQNLSASRPQDRQFILSSKKLLLSDSGFYLCACNRGLAAYEQYFGPGTRLTVT.

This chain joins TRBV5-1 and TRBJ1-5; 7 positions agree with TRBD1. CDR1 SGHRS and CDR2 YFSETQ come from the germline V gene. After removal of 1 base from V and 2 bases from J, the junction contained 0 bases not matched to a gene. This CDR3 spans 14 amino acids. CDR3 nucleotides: TGCGCCAGCAGCTTGACAGGGGGCAATCAGCCCCAGCATTTT. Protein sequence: CASSLTGGNQPQHF.

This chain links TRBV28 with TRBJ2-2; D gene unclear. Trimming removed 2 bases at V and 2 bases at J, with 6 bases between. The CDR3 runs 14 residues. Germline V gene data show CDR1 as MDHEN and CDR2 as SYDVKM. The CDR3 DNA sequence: TGTGCCAGCAGTTTAGTGGGAAACACCGGGGAGCTGTTTTTT. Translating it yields CASSLVGNTGELFF.